This TCR beta chain was recovered during a study of blood T cell repertoires in COVID-19. Study at large: The United States, Italy and Spain supplied acute and convalescent COVID-19 samples.

Profiling relied on immunoSEQ multiplex PCR, and the TCRdb table lists in-frame clones only, not all of them. The data contain about 140,000 clones, 88% of them seen just once; the ten biggest clones take up 1.5% to 2%. V shed 2 bases, J shed 3 bases, and the junction held 4 bases outside the gene matches. This CDR3 contains 14 residues. Germline V gives CDR1 SGHRS, CDR2 YFSETQ. This receptor was identified in a man in his 70s with acute or convalescent COVID-19. Sequenced input: peripheral blood. The chain recombines TRBV5-1 with TRBJ1-2; TRBD1 matches at 7 bases. The CDR3 loop reads CASSFRDSYYGYTF. The CDR3, as DNA: TGCGCCAGCAGCTTCCGGGACAGCTACTATGGCTACACCTTC.